This is a list of T cell receptor beta chains from one sample in a study of regulatory T cells in long-lasting Graves disease. TCRdb called the multiplex PCR reads again in MiXCR, with one record for every CDR3 protein. Seen here are a few hundred thousand distinct CDR3 sequences, roughly 21% observed once, and the top ten hold 6.5% to 9%. The specimen comprised peripheral blood mononuclear cells (PBMCs), sampled when the disease was refractory, from a patient treated with antithyroid drugs. All receptors derive from a female donor with Graves disease. Both conserved end residues are part of each CDR3. The D gene is left open where the match is weak. Expanded clones are given a class, and other clones once, few, many or no size at all.

V gene: TRBV5-1
J gene: TRBJ1-2
D gene: TRBD1
clone size: .
CDR3 DNA: TGCGCCAGCAGCGGCCGGGACAGGGGGATCGACTATGGCTACACCTTC
CDR3 protein: CASSGRDRGIDYGYTF

V gene: TRBV27
J gene: TRBJ1-1
D gene: .
clone size: few
CDR3 DNA: TGTGCCAGCAGTTTATCGGGGGGGGGCGGCCGGGAGAATGAAGCTTTCTTT
CDR3 protein: CASSLSGGGGRENEAFF

V gene: TRBV12-3/TRBV12-4
J gene: TRBJ2-7
D gene: TRBD1
clone size: many
CDR3 DNA: TGTGCCAGCAACCCGGGACAGGGGGCCTACGAGCAGTACTTC
CDR3 protein: CASNPGQGAYEQYF

V gene: TRBV28
J gene: TRBJ2-7
D gene: .
clone size: many
CDR3 DNA: TGTGCCACTAGCCAAGGGGGGTCCTACGAGCAGTACTTC
CDR3 protein: CATSQGGSYEQYF

V gene: TRBV7-2
J gene: TRBJ2-5
D gene: .
clone size: few
CDR3 DNA: TGTGCCAGCAGCTCACTGGACCGTCGAGATATCCAGTACTTC
CDR3 protein: CASSSLDRRDIQYF

V gene: TRBV7-2
J gene: TRBJ2-5
D gene: TRBD2
clone size: many
CDR3 DNA: TGTGCCAGCAGCTTAGAGTCGGGAGGGGAGGAGACCCAGTACTTC
CDR3 protein: CASSLESGGEETQYF

V gene: TRBV29-1
J gene: TRBJ2-1
D gene: TRBD2
clone size: .
CDR3 DNA: TGCAGCGCGATACCGGGACTAGCGGAAACGGGGCAGTTCTTC
CDR3 protein: CSAIPGLAETGQFF

V gene: TRBV7-2
J gene: TRBJ1-3
D gene: .
clone size: .
CDR3 DNA: TGTGCCAGCAGCCCCGACTTGGGGACGGGAAACACCATATATTTT
CDR3 protein: CASSPDLGTGNTIYF

V gene: TRBV6-1
J gene: TRBJ2-2
D gene: TRBD1
clone size: few
CDR3 DNA: TGTGCCAGCAGCGGACAGGACCCTTCGGACACCGGGGAGCTGTTTTTT
CDR3 protein: CASSGQDPSDTGELFF

V gene: TRBV19
J gene: TRBJ1-1
D gene: .
clone size: .
CDR3 DNA: TGTGCCAGTAGTGAAAAAGGGTTTTCGGGCACTGAAGCTTTCTTT
CDR3 protein: CASSEKGFSGTEAFF

V gene: TRBV3-1
J gene: TRBJ1-1
D gene: .
clone size: .
CDR3 DNA: TGTGCCAGCAGCCAGATAGCCAGTCCTGAAGCTTTCTTT
CDR3 protein: CASSQIASPEAFF

V gene: TRBV9
J gene: TRBJ2-5
D gene: TRBD2
clone size: few
CDR3 DNA: TGTGCCAGCACAAAGCTAGCGGGGGGGTTCGAGACCCAGTACTTC
CDR3 protein: CASTKLAGGFETQYF

V gene: TRBV19
J gene: TRBJ1-2
D gene: .
clone size: .
CDR3 DNA: TGTGCCAGTAGTATAGCCGCGGGAGGGTATGGCTACACCTTC
CDR3 protein: CASSIAAGGYGYTF

V gene: TRBV2
J gene: TRBJ1-2
D gene: .
clone size: many
CDR3 DNA: TGTGCCAGCAGTGTGGGGAAACGCTATGGCTACACCTTC
CDR3 protein: CASSVGKRYGYTF

V gene: TRBV5-4
J gene: TRBJ1-4
D gene: .
clone size: few
CDR3 DNA: TGTGCCAGCAGCGGGGGCCAGCCGAATGAAAAACTGTTTTTT
CDR3 protein: CASSGGQPNEKLFF

V gene: TRBV7-9
J gene: TRBJ1-2
D gene: .
clone size: few
CDR3 DNA: TGTGCCAGCAGCTCGGACAGCCCCTATGGCTACACCTTC
CDR3 protein: CASSSDSPYGYTF

V gene: TRBV7-8
J gene: TRBJ1-5
D gene: .
clone size: .
CDR3 DNA: TGTGCCAGCAGCCCCCACGGACAGCTTAATCAGCCCCAGCATTTT
CDR3 protein: CASSPHGQLNQPQHF

V gene: TRBV5-1
J gene: TRBJ1-2
D gene: .
clone size: many
CDR3 DNA: TGCGCCAGCAGCTCGACCGACAGAGACTATGGCTACACCTTC
CDR3 protein: CASSSTDRDYGYTF

V gene: TRBV7-2
J gene: TRBJ1-5
D gene: TRBD1
clone size: .
CDR3 DNA: TGTGCCAGCAGCTTAATGTCCCAGGGGGACAATCAGCCCCAGCATTTT
CDR3 protein: CASSLMSQGDNQPQHF

V gene: TRBV4-1
J gene: TRBJ2-7
D gene: .
clone size: .
CDR3 DNA: TGCGCCAGCAGCCCCCCGGGGCAGCGGTTAGGGCAGTACTTC
CDR3 protein: CASSPPGQRLGQYF

V gene: TRBV5-1
J gene: TRBJ1-5
D gene: TRBD1
clone size: .
CDR3 DNA: TGCGCCAGCAGCCCGGACAGGGGGTACAATCAGCCCCAGCATTTT
CDR3 protein: CASSPDRGYNQPQHF

V gene: TRBV12-3/TRBV12-4
J gene: TRBJ2-5
D gene: .
clone size: many
CDR3 DNA: TGTGCCAGCAGTTTTGGGAGCCAAGAGACCCAGTACTTC
CDR3 protein: CASSFGSQETQYF

V gene: TRBV9
J gene: TRBJ2-2
D gene: .
clone size: .
CDR3 DNA: TGTGCCAGCAGCGTAGGGTGGCTAGCCGACACCAGGGAGCTGTTTTTT
CDR3 protein: CASSVGWLADTRELFF

V gene: TRBV7-2
J gene: TRBJ1-5
D gene: .
clone size: .
CDR3 DNA: TGTGCCAGCAGCTCTACGCCGGGGGATCAGCCCCAGCATTTT
CDR3 protein: CASSSTPGDQPQHF

V gene: TRBV6-2/TRBV6-3
J gene: TRBJ1-5
D gene: .
clone size: once
CDR3 DNA: TGTGCCAGCAGTTACTCGGACACCCGCGGACAGCCCCAGCATTTT
CDR3 protein: CASSYSDTRGQPQHF

V gene: TRBV24-1
J gene: TRBJ1-5
D gene: .
clone size: few
CDR3 DNA: TGTGCCACCAGTGATGGCGGGGGGCGCCATCAGCCCCAGCATTTT
CDR3 protein: CATSDGGGRHQPQHF

V gene: TRBV5-1
J gene: TRBJ1-1
D gene: TRBD1
clone size: .
CDR3 DNA: TGCGCCAGCAGCTCCCAGGGGGTTGCGTGGGGAGCTTTCTTT
CDR3 protein: CASSSQGVAWGAFF

V gene: TRBV6-2/TRBV6-3
J gene: TRBJ2-7
D gene: .
clone size: many
CDR3 DNA: TGTGCCAGCAGTTACTCTAGGGGTTCCTACGAGCAGTACTTC
CDR3 protein: CASSYSRGSYEQYF

V gene: TRBV28
J gene: TRBJ2-2
D gene: .
clone size: .
CDR3 DNA: TGTGCCAGCAGACCCACTGGGACGGCTAACACCGGGGAGCTGTTTTTT
CDR3 protein: CASRPTGTANTGELFF

V gene: TRBV7-2
J gene: TRBJ2-5
D gene: TRBD1
clone size: many
CDR3 DNA: TGTGCCAGCAGCGCGATAAGGGGGCGCCAAGAGACCCAGTACTTC
CDR3 protein: CASSAIRGRQETQYF

V gene: TRBV20-1
J gene: TRBJ2-5
D gene: .
clone size: many
CDR3 DNA: TGCAGTGCTAGAGATAAACTGGTGGGGAGAGAGACCCAGTACTTC
CDR3 protein: CSARDKLVGRETQYF

V gene: TRBV2
J gene: TRBJ1-5
D gene: .
clone size: .
CDR3 DNA: TGTGCCAGCGGTGAGTCAGGTCACAATCAGCCCCAGCATTTT
CDR3 protein: CASGESGHNQPQHF

V gene: TRBV3-1
J gene: TRBJ2-2
D gene: .
clone size: many
CDR3 DNA: TGTGCCAGCAGCTCGGGGTCGGGAAACGGGGAGCTGTTTTTT
CDR3 protein: CASSSGSGNGELFF

V gene: TRBV2
J gene: TRBJ1-3
D gene: .
clone size: .
CDR3 DNA: TGTGCCAGCAGTGAATTGCTCGCCATATATTTT
CDR3 protein: CASSELLAIYF

V gene: TRBV5-6
J gene: TRBJ2-2
D gene: .
clone size: many
CDR3 DNA: TGTGCCAGCAGCCAGACCGGGGAGCTGTTTTTT
CDR3 protein: CASSQTGELFF

V gene: TRBV13
J gene: TRBJ2-1
D gene: TRBD2
clone size: once
CDR3 DNA: TGTGCCAGCAGCTCAAACCTTGCTAGCGGGGGACTGGTTGATGAGCAGTTCTTC
CDR3 protein: CASSSNLASGGLVDEQFF

V gene: TRBV24-1
J gene: TRBJ2-2
D gene: .
clone size: many
CDR3 DNA: TGTGCCACCAGTGATTTGGCCTGGGGCGCGGACACCGGGGAGCTGTTTTTT
CDR3 protein: CATSDLAWGADTGELFF

V gene: TRBV2
J gene: TRBJ2-3
D gene: TRBD2
clone size: .
CDR3 DNA: TGTGCCAGCAGTGGACTAGCGGAGACAGATACGCAGTATTTT
CDR3 protein: CASSGLAETDTQYF

V gene: TRBV2
J gene: TRBJ1-5
D gene: .
clone size: many
CDR3 DNA: TGTGCCAGCAGAGCCGACAGTACCAATCAGCCCCAGCATTTT
CDR3 protein: CASRADSTNQPQHF

V gene: TRBV28
J gene: TRBJ1-4
D gene: .
clone size: many
CDR3 DNA: TGTGCCAGCAGTTCTTCAGTTAATGAAAAACTGTTTTTT
CDR3 protein: CASSSSVNEKLFF

V gene: TRBV10-3
J gene: TRBJ1-6
D gene: .
clone size: many
CDR3 DNA: TGTGCCATCAGGGGGGATGATTCACCCCTCCACTTT
CDR3 protein: CAIRGDDSPLHF

V gene: TRBV6-5
J gene: TRBJ1-2
D gene: .
clone size: many
CDR3 DNA: TGTGCCAGCAGTTACTCGGGGGACATAGAAGCCTACACCTTC
CDR3 protein: CASSYSGDIEAYTF

V gene: TRBV10-3
J gene: TRBJ1-6
D gene: .
clone size: .
CDR3 DNA: TGTGCCATCGGGGGGGTTCTACCGACCGGGAATTCACCCCTCCACTTT
CDR3 protein: CAIGGVLPTGNSPLHF

V gene: TRBV7-8
J gene: TRBJ2-2
D gene: .
clone size: .
CDR3 DNA: TGTGCCAGCAGCGAAGGAGCTCTGGTCGCCGGGGAGCTGTTTTTT
CDR3 protein: CASSEGALVAGELFF

V gene: TRBV28
J gene: TRBJ1-5
D gene: TRBD1
clone size: many
CDR3 DNA: TGTGCCAGCACCCTGGGACAGGGAGGCAATCAGCCCCAGCATTTT
CDR3 protein: CASTLGQGGNQPQHF

V gene: TRBV12-5
J gene: TRBJ2-2
D gene: TRBD1
clone size: few
CDR3 DNA: TGTGCTTCTTCAACGGACAGGCCGAACACCGGGGAGCTGTTTTTT
CDR3 protein: CASSTDRPNTGELFF

V gene: TRBV28
J gene: TRBJ2-7
D gene: .
clone size: many
CDR3 DNA: TGTGCCAGCAGTTTATCCCCCACATTAGTATCTTACGAGCAGTACTTC
CDR3 protein: CASSLSPTLVSYEQYF

V gene: TRBV9
J gene: TRBJ2-3
D gene: .
clone size: once
CDR3 DNA: TGTGCCAGCAGCGTAGGGCAGAGTGACACAGATACGCAGTATTTT
CDR3 protein: CASSVGQSDTDTQYF

V gene: TRBV5-1
J gene: TRBJ2-5
D gene: .
clone size: few
CDR3 DNA: TGCGCCAGCAGGGGTCAACTAGCCCTCGGGGAGGAGACCCAGTACTTC
CDR3 protein: CASRGQLALGEETQYF

V gene: TRBV20-1
J gene: TRBJ2-4
D gene: .
clone size: few
CDR3 DNA: TGCAGTGCTAGGGGGGCGGGGAACATTCAGTACTTC
CDR3 protein: CSARGAGNIQYF

V gene: TRBV6-5
J gene: TRBJ1-1
D gene: .
clone size: few
CDR3 DNA: TGTGCCAGCAGTTACCACTCTTATCCACGCGGGTACACTGAAGCTTTCTTT
CDR3 protein: CASSYHSYPRGYTEAFF

V gene: TRBV20-1
J gene: TRBJ1-2
D gene: .
clone size: few
CDR3 DNA: TGCAGTGCTAGAGCCCCCGGAGACTATTTCGGCTACACCTTC
CDR3 protein: CSARAPGDYFGYTF

V gene: TRBV12-3/TRBV12-4
J gene: TRBJ1-6
D gene: .
clone size: many
CDR3 DNA: TGTGCCAGCCGCGAAGGGGGGAATAATTCACCCCTCCACTTT
CDR3 protein: CASREGGNNSPLHF

V gene: TRBV4-1
J gene: TRBJ2-5
D gene: TRBD2
clone size: few
CDR3 DNA: TGCGCCAGCAGCCGAGTGGTACTAGCGGGGGTGGAGACCCAGTACTTC
CDR3 protein: CASSRVVLAGVETQYF

V gene: TRBV11-3
J gene: TRBJ2-3
D gene: TRBD1
clone size: few
CDR3 DNA: TGTGCCAGCAGCGACAGGGGCTCAGATACGCAGTATTTT
CDR3 protein: CASSDRGSDTQYF

V gene: TRBV7-9
J gene: TRBJ2-5
D gene: .
clone size: many
CDR3 DNA: TGTGCCAGCAGCTTATTTTCTGATTCCGAGACCCAGTACTTC
CDR3 protein: CASSLFSDSETQYF

V gene: TRBV6-2/TRBV6-3
J gene: TRBJ2-7
D gene: .
clone size: .
CDR3 DNA: TGTGCCAGCAGTTTTCCTTGGGACGGCACCTACGAGCAGTACTTC
CDR3 protein: CASSFPWDGTYEQYF

V gene: TRBV5-1
J gene: TRBJ1-5
D gene: .
clone size: .
CDR3 DNA: TGCGCCAGCAGCTTGGAGGGGGAAAAGAATCAGCCCCAGCATTTT
CDR3 protein: CASSLEGEKNQPQHF